The 9 T cell receptor beta chains below all came from one sample that was sequenced in a study of post-analysis software for immune sequencing data (dated by TCRdb to the mid-2010s). Results and caveats for the whole study, not just this receptor: Several TRBV segments, including TRBV5-6, TRBV5-1 and TRBV20-1, were significantly more frequent in patients than controls.

The library was generated by PCR. The sample was run on an Illumina HiSeq 2500. To reduce PCR and sequencing biases, unique molecular identifiers were built into the TCR beta cDNA libraries. The public reads were quality trimmed at Q25 with fastp and then assembled into clones with MiXCR by TCRdb, keeping productive beta chains. Identical CDR3 protein sequences are pooled into one entry, listed with their most common genes and DNA. The sample has roughly 600,000 distinct CDR3 sequences on record, roughly 47% of them singletons. The ten largest clonotypes hold about 1.5% of the sample. These receptors' targets are unknown. Sequenced input: blood. The receptors here all came from a girl aged 5-17 years with multiple sclerosis.

V usage is TRBV7-9 and J usage is TRBJ2-1; 9 nucleotides line up with TRBD1. Germline V gene sequence: CDR1 SEHNR, CDR2 FQNEAQ (reference sequence). This CDR3 has 16 residues. With V trimmed by 1 base and J by 2 bases, 3 bases remained unmatched. CDR3 region: CASSLVGTGTYNEQFF. The CDR3 DNA reads as TGTGCCAGCAGCTTAGTTGGGACAGGGACCTACAATGAGCAGTTCTTC.

This clonotype was counted at least ten times. This chain links TRBV12-3 or TRBV12-4 with TRBJ2-7; TRBD2 aligns across 11 bases. V trimming: 3 bases; J trimming: 1 base; junction bases outside the gene matches: 8. The CDR3 contains 17 residues. As DNA, the CDR3 is TGTGCCAGCAGTTTCAGGAGAACTAGCGGGAGTTCCTACGAGCAGTACTTC. It codes for CASSFRRTSGSSYEQYF.

The chain has TRBV5-6 and TRBJ2-5; the match to TRBD1 covers 10 bases. With 5 bases clipped from V and 5 bases from J, the junction kept 9 bases outside the gene matches. The V gene's germline CDR1 is SGHDT and CDR2 YYEEEE. The CDR3 spans 15 residues. The DNA for the CDR3 is TGTGCCAGCAGTCGGGACAGGGGCCAGGGGGAGACCCAGTACTTC. It encodes CASSRDRGQGETQYF.

This rearrangement joins TRBV12-3 or TRBV12-4 to TRBJ2-5, with 9 bases matching TRBD1. The CDR3 sequence is 14 residues long. V shed 7 bases, J shed 11 bases, and the junction held 14 bases outside the gene matches. The CDR3 loop is CASNDNRDRVEQYF. In DNA, the CDR3 is TGTGCCAGCAATGATAACCGGGACAGGGTAGAGCAGTACTTC.

The gene calls are TRBV10-3 and TRBJ2-5; D gene uncertain. The CDR3 spans 16 residues. The V and J ends lost 0 bases and 1 base respectively, with 12 bases between them. Germline values: CDR1 ENHRY, CDR2 SYGVKD. CDR3 coding DNA: TGTGCCATCAGTGAGTCCAAGGCAGACCGCCAAGAGACCCAGTACTTC. Translation: CAISESKADRQETQYF.

V and J are TRBV10-3 and TRBJ2-1; 8 bases are shared with TRBD1. V trimming: 0 bases; J trimming: 9 bases; junction bases outside the gene matches: 7. CDR1 and CDR2 from the germline V gene are ENHRY and SYGVKD. The CDR3 length is 15 residues. CDR3 loop: CAISESPGGIGEQFF. CDR3 nucleotides: TGTGCCATCAGTGAGTCTCCAGGGGGCATAGGTGAGCAGTTCTTC.

The chain is built from TRBV24-1 and TRBJ1-2; the D is unclear. The V gene lost 3 bases and the J gene lost 10 bases, with 8 bases spanning the gap. The CDR3 has 11 residues. CDR1 and CDR2 from the germline V gene are KGHDR and SFDVKD. CDR3 nucleotide sequence: TGTGCCACCAGTGATGCAGTGGTCTACACCTTC. As protein: CATSDAVVYTF.

This sequence joins TRBV7-6 and TRBJ2-1; 10 bases are a match to TRBD2. The germline V gene encodes CDR1 SGHVS and CDR2 FNYEAQ. The CDR3 length is 20 residues. The trim removed 5 bases at V and 8 bases at J, leaving 24 bases unmatched. CDR3 coding DNA: TGTGCCAGCAGCCCAGACCTCACGGCAGCCGGGCTAGCGGGAGATGATGAGCAGTTCTTC. This translates into CASSPDLTAAGLAGDDEQFF.

The table lists this clonotype with a few counts. The chain carries TRBV7-2 and TRBJ2-4; 8 bases agree with TRBD2. The germline V gene encodes CDR1 SGHTA and CDR2 FQGNSA. After removal of 4 bases from V and 1 base from J, the junction contained 9 bases not matched to a gene. This CDR3 region has 17 residues. The DNA of the CDR3 is TGTGCCAGCAGCTCGCCTCCCGGGGGGGGCGCCAAAAACATTCAGTACTTC. Protein sequence: CASSSPPGGGAKNIQYF.